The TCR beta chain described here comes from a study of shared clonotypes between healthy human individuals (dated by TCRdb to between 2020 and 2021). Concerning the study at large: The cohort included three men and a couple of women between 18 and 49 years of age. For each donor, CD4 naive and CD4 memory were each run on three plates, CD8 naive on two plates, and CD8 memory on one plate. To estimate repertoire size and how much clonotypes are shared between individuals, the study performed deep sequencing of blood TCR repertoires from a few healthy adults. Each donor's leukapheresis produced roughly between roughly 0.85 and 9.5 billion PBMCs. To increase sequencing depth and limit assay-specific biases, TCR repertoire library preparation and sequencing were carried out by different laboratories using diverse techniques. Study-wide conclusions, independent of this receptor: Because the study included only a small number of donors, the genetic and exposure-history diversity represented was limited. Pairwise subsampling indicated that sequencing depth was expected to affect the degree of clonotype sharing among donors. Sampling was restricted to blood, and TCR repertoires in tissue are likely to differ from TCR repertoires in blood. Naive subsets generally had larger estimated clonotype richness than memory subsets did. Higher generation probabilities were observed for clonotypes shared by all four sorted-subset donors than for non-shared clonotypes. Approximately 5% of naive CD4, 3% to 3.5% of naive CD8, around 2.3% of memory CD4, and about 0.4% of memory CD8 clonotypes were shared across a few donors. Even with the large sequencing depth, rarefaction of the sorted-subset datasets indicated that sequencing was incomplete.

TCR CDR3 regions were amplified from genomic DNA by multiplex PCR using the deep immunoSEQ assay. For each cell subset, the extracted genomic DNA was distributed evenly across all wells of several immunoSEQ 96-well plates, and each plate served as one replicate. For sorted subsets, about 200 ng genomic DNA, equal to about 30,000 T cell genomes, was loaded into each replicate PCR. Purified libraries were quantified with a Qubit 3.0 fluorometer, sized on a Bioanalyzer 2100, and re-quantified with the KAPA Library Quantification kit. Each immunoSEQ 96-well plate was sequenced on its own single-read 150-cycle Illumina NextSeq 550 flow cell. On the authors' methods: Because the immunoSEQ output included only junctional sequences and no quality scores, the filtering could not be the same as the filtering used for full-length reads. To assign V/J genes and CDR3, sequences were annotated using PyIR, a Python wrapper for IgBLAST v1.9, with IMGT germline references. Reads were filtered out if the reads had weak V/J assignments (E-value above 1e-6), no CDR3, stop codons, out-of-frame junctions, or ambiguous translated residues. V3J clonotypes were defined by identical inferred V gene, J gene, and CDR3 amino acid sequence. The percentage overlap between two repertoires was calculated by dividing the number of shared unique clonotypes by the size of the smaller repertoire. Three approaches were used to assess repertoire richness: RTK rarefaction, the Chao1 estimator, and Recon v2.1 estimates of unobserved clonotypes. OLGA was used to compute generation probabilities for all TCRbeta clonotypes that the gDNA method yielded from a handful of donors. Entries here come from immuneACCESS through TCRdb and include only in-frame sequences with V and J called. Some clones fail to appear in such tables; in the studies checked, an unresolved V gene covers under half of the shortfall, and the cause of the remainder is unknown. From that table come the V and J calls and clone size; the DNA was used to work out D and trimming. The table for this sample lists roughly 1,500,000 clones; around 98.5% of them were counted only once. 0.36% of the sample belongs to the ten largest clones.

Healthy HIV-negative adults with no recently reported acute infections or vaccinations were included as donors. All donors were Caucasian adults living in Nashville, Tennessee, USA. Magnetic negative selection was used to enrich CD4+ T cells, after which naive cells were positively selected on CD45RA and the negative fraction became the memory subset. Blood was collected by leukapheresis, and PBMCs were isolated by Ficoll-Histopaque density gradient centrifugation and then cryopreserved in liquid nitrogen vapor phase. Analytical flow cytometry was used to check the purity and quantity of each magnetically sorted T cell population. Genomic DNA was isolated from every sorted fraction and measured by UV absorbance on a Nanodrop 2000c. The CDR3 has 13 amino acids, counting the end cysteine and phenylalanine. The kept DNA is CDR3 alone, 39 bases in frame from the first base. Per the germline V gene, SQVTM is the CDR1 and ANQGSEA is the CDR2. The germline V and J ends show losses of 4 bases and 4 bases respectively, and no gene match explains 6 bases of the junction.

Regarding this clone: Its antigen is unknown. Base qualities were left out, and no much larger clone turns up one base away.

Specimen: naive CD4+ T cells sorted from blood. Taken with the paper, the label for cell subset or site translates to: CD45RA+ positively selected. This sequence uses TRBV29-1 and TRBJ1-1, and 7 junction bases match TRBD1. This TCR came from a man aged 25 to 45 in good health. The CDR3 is CSVGQGIGTEAFF. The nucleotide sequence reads TGCAGCGTTGGACAGGGTATTGGCACTGAAGCTTTCTTT. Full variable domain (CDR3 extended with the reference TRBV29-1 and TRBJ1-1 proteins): SAVISQKPSRDICQRGTSLTIQCQVDSQVTMMFWYRQQPGQSLTLIATANQGSEATYESGFVIDKFPISRPNLTFSTLTVSNMSPEDSSIYLCSVGQGIGTEAFFGQGTRLTVV.